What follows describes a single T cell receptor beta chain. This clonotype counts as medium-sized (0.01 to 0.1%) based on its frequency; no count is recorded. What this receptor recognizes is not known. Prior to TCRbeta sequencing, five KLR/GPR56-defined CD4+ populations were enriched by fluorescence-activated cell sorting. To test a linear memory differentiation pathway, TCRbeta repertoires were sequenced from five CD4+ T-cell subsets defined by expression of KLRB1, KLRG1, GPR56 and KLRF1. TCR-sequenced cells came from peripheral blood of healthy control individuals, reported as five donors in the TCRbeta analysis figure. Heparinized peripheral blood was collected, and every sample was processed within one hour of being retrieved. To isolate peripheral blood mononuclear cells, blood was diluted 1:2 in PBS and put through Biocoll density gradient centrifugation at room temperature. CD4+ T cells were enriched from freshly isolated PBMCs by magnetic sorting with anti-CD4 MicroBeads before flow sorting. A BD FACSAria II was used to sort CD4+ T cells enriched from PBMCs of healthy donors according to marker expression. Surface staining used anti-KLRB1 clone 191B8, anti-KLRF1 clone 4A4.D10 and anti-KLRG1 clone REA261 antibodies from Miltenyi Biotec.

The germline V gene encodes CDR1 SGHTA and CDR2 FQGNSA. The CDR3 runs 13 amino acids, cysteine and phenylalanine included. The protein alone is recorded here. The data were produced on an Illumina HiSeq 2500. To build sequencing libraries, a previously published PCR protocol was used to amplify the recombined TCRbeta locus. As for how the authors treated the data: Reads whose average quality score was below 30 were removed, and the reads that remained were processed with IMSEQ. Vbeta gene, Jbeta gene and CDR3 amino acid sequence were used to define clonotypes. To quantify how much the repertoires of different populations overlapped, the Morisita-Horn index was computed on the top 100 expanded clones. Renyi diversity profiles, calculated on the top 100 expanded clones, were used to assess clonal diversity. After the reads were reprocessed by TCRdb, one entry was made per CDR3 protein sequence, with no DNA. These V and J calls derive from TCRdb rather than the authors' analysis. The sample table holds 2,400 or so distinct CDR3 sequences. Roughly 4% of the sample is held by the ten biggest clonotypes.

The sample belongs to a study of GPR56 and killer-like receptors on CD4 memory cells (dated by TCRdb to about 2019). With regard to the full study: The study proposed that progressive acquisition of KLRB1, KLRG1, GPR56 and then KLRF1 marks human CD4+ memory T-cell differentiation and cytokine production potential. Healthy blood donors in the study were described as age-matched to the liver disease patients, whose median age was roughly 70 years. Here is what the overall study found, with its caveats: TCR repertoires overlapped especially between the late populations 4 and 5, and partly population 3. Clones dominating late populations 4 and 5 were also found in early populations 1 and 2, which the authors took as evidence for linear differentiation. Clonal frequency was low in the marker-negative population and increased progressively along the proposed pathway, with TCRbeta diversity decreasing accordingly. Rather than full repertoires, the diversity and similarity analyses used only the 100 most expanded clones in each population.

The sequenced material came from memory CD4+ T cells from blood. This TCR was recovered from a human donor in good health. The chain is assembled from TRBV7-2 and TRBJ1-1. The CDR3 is CASSSGRGYRAFF.